The entry that follows covers one T cell receptor beta chain sequence. The data are from a study of monozygotic twins with inflammatory bowel disease. Looked up from germline, CDR1 is MNHEY and CDR2 is SMNVEV (reference sequence). CDR3 length equals 14 residues. TCRalpha along with TCRbeta cDNA was subjected to two nested PCRs lasting about 16 and 10 cycles. TCRdb reprocessed the 5' RACE reads and stores each CDR3 protein as one record, lacking DNA. This sample's table reports about 300,000 distinct CDR3 sequences. This TCR came from a human donor with ulcerative colitis or Crohn's disease, or a healthy co-twin of an affected twin (not recorded which). Sequencing used blood. The J gene is TRBJ2-7, the V gene TRBV27; TCRdb gives TRBD1 as the D gene, but with no DNA this cannot be confirmed. The CDR3: CASSLRFLGGEQYF.